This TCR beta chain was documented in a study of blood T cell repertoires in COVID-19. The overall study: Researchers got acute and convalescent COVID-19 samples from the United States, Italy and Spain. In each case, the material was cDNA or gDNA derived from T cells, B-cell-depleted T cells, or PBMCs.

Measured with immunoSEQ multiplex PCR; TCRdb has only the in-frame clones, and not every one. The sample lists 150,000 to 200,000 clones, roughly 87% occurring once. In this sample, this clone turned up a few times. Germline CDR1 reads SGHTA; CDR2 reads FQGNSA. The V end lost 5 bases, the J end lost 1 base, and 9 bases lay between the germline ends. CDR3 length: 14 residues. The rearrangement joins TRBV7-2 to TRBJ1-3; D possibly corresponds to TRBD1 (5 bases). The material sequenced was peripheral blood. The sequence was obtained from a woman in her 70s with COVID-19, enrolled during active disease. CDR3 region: CASSLGGSGNTIYF. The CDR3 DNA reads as TGTGCCAGCAGCCTCGGGGGATCTGGAAACACCATATATTTT.